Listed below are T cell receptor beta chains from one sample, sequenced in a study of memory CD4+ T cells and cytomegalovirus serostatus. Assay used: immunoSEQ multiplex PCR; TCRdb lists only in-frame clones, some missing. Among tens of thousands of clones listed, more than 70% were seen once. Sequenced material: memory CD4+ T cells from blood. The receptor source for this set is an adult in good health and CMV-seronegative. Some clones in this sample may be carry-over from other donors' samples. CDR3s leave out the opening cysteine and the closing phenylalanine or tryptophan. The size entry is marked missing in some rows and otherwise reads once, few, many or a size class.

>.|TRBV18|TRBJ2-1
ASSRDVGEQF
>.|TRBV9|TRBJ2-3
ASSAGTSGRDTQY
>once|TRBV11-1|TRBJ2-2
ASSILATGELF
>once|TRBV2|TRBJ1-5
ASRETGGLQPQH
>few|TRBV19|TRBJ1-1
ASSSRGGDTEAF
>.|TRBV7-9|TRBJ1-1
ASSLTAGLSEAF
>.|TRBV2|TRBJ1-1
ASRGQGARGNTEAF
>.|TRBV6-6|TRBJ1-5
ASRDTEIYSNQPQH
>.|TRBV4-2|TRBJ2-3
ASSHWGLAATDTQY
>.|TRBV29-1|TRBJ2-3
SVETLSDTQY
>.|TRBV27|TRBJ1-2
ASSLNSYSYGYT
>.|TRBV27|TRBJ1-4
ASSLSGTAHGKLF
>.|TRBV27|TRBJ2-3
ASKVGATLIRGTDTQY
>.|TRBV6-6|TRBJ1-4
ASSYHSDRVAEKLF
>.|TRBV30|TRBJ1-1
AWMSGAETEAF
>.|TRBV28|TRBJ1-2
ASSLYGTGDYGYT
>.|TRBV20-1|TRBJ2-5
SLGRQETQY
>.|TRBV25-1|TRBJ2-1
ASSDYSSYNEQF
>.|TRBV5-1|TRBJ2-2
ASTRGTGYTGELF
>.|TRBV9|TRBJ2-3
ASSGQYSSTDTQY
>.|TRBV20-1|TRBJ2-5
SARDQETQY
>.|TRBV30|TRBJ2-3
AWSVGGSTDTQY
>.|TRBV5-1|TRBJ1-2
ASSSGGSNYGYT
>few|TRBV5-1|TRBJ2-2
ASSPRVAINTGELF
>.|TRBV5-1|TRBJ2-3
ASSTGTGEVYGLGDTQY
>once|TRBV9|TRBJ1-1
ASSVATSTEAF
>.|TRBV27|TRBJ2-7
ASSTPGQGSSCEQY
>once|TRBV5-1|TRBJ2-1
ASTPTSGPYNEQF
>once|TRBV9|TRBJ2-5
ASSVTGGRETQY
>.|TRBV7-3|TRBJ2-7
ASRYSGTSGYEQY
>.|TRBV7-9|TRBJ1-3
ASSLGGYPGNTIY
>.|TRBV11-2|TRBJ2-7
ASSLVRAPTYEQY
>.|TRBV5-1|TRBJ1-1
ASSLAAGRRDTEAF
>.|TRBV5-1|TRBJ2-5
ASRLAGIQETQY
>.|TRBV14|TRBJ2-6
ASSQDFDSRFSGANVLT
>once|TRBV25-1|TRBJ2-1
ASSGSRTSYNEQF
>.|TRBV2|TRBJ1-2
ASSVRGRNGYT
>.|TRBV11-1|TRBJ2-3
ASSSRTGGLLYTQY
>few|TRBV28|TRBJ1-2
ASRPTDYGYT
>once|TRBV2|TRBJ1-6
ASSVQPNSPLH
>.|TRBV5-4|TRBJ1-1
ASSRDRPRTEAF
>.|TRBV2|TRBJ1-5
ASSEGDRRSQPQH
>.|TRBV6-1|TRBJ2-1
ASRRAHTGYNEQF
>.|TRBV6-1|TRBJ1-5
ASRGDRSGNQPQH
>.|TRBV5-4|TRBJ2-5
ASSLDREGETQY
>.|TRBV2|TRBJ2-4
ASSVTKNIQY
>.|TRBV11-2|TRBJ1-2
ASSPNLGTANYGYT
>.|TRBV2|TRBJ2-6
ASRVDSGANVLT
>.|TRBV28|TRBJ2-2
ASSPRGSGELF
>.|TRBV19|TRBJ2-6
ASRPGQGKARGANVLT
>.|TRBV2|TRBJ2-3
ASSEASYTQY
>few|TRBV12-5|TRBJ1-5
ASGLDSFTQH
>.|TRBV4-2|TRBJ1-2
ASSQDTPGHYT
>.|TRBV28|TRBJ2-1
ASSRLGGGDNEQF
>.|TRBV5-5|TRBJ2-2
ASGGRMTSNTGELF
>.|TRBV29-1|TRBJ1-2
SVPISRTASWGGYT
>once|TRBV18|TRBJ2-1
ASSPPLASSYNEQF